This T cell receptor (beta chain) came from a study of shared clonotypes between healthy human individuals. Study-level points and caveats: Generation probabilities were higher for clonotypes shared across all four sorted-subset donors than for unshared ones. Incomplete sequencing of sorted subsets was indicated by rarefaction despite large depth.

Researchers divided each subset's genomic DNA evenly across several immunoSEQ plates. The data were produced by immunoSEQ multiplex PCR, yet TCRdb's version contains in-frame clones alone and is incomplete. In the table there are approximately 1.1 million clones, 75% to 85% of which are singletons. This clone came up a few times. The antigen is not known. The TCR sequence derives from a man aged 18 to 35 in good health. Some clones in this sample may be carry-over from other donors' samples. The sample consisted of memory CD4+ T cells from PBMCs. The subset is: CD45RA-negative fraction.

The CDR3 coding sequence is TGTGCCAGCAGAATGGGACTAGCGGGCTACGAGCAGTACTTC. Its translation: CASRMGLAGYEQYF. V gene TRBV6-5 combines with J gene TRBJ2-7; TRBD2 matches at 12 bases. The CDR3 is made up of 14 amino acids. Germline trimming cut 6 bases from V and 3 bases from J; bases unmatched to any gene: 3. Germline-derived CDR1 and CDR2 are MNHEY and SVGAGI.